Included here is one TCR beta chain sequence, with context. Its antigen is not identified. CDR3 length: 13 residues. Germline V gene lookup returns CDR1 MNHNS and CDR2 SASEGT. Trimming removed 5 bases from V and 4 bases from J, with 11 bases in between. Indicated time point: 2015-2016 season, pre-vaccination. Donors with HIV/AIDS, active malignancy, immunomodulators or active illness were excluded. Between roughly 35 and 110 mL of blood was drawn per time point. The data were produced by immunoSEQ multiplex PCR, yet TCRdb's version contains in-frame clones alone and is incomplete. The data hold a few thousand clones, with 70% to 90% observed a single time. The data originate from a study of follicular helper T cells after annual influenza vaccination. Findings and caveats of the study: Rare clonotypes were missed; only roughly 10-22% of cells gave TCRB.

Sequenced here: CXCR5- memory CD4+ T cells sorted from blood, sampled on the day of influenza vaccination. The TCR comes from an adult who received the influenza vaccine. This chain connects TRBV6-1 to TRBJ1-2, with no clear D. The chain's CDR3 is CASSLGVPYGYTF. In DNA form, the CDR3 reads TGTGCCAGCAGTCTGGGCGTACCCTATGGCTACACCTTC.